The rows below give T cell receptor beta chains drawn from one sample of a study of cytomegalovirus exposure and HLA in healthy donors. Here immunoSEQ multiplex PCR was the method, and the copy in TCRdb shows in-frame clones only, minus some. The sample shows about 240,000 clones, around 81% of them seen only once. Sequenced: PBMCs. Receptors originate from a woman aged 55-69 years in good health and CMV-seropositive. Each CDR3 is given with its conserved first and last residue. The order of the fields is CDR3 length, J gene, V gene, clone size, D gene, CDR3 protein, CDR3 DNA. The D gene is left open where the match is weak. Expanded clones are given a class, and other clones once, few, many or no size at all.

len: 14
j_gene: TRBJ1-4
v_gene: TRBV18
abundance: -
d_gene: -
CDR3aa: CASSPPGRDEKLFF
CDR3nt: TGTGCCAGCTCACCACCTGGCAGGGATGAAAAACTGTTTTTT

len: 15
j_gene: TRBJ2-1
v_gene: TRBV10-3
abundance: -
d_gene: TRBD1
CDR3aa: CAVLTGTGDNNEQFF
CDR3nt: TGTGCCGTCTTAACCGGGACAGGGGACAACAATGAGCAGTTCTTC

len: 16
j_gene: TRBJ2-5
v_gene: TRBV10-1
abundance: -
d_gene: -
CDR3aa: CASSESRLGLQETQYF
CDR3nt: TGCGCCAGCAGTGAGTCGCGTCTAGGCCTCCAAGAGACCCAGTACTTC

len: 14
j_gene: TRBJ2-3
v_gene: TRBV5-1
abundance: -
d_gene: -
CDR3aa: CASRAGDSTDTQYF
CDR3nt: TGCGCCAGCAGGGCCGGAGATAGCACAGATACGCAGTATTTT

len: 12
j_gene: TRBJ2-7
v_gene: TRBV6-1
abundance: -
d_gene: -
CDR3aa: CASRDLIYEQYF
CDR3nt: TGTGCCAGCAGGGACTTGATCTACGAGCAGTACTTC

len: 13
j_gene: TRBJ1-5
v_gene: TRBV10-3
abundance: -
d_gene: -
CDR3aa: CAISAERNQPQHF
CDR3nt: TGTGCCATCTCGGCGGAGCGCAATCAGCCCCAGCATTTT

len: 16
j_gene: TRBJ2-3
v_gene: TRBV5-5
abundance: -
d_gene: TRBD1
CDR3aa: CASSLAGGQGGDTQYF
CDR3nt: TGTGCCAGCAGCTTGGCTGGGGGACAGGGAGGAGATACGCAGTATTTT

len: 13
j_gene: TRBJ2-7
v_gene: TRBV6-5
abundance: -
d_gene: -
CDR3aa: CASSYRHSEVQYF
CDR3nt: TGTGCCAGCAGTTACAGGCACTCAGAGGTGCAGTACTTC

len: 16
j_gene: TRBJ2-2
v_gene: TRBV5-4
abundance: -
d_gene: TRBD2
CDR3aa: CASNPGGSGGTGELFF
CDR3nt: TGTGCCAGCAACCCGGGGGGGAGTGGTGGGACCGGGGAGCTGTTTTTT

len: 17
j_gene: TRBJ1-1
v_gene: TRBV5-1
abundance: -
d_gene: TRBD1
CDR3aa: CASKIGFLGGTAVGAFF
CDR3nt: TGCGCCAGCAAGATTGGGTTTCTTGGGGGGACAGCGGTGGGAGCTTTCTTT

len: 18
j_gene: TRBJ1-1
v_gene: TRBV28
abundance: -
d_gene: TRBD1
CDR3aa: CASSATGGARGWYTEAFF
CDR3nt: TGTGCCAGCAGTGCTACAGGGGGCGCCCGGGGTTGGTACACTGAAGCTTTCTTT

len: 14
j_gene: TRBJ1-1
v_gene: TRBV2
abundance: -
d_gene: -
CDR3aa: CASGPLRANTEAFF
CDR3nt: TGTGCCAGCGGGCCCCTACGTGCCAACACTGAAGCTTTCTTT

len: 15
j_gene: TRBJ1-5
v_gene: TRBV5-1
abundance: -
d_gene: -
CDR3aa: CASSLGGRPEQPQHF
CDR3nt: TGCGCCAGCAGCTTGGGGGGGAGGCCCGAACAGCCCCAGCATTTT

len: 14
j_gene: TRBJ2-7
v_gene: TRBV2
abundance: -
d_gene: -
CDR3aa: CASFPARVSYEQYF
CDR3nt: TGTGCCAGCTTCCCCGCCAGGGTATCCTACGAGCAGTACTTC

len: 15
j_gene: TRBJ2-3
v_gene: TRBV2
abundance: -
d_gene: TRBD2
CDR3aa: CASGGQTSASDTQYF
CDR3nt: TGTGCCAGCGGGGGTCAGACTAGCGCCTCAGATACGCAGTATTTT

len: 15
j_gene: TRBJ2-4
v_gene: TRBV28
abundance: -
d_gene: TRBD1
CDR3aa: CASRPDRGAKNIQYF
CDR3nt: TGTGCCAGCAGACCAGACAGGGGGGCCAAAAACATTCAGTACTTC

len: 16
j_gene: TRBJ2-7
v_gene: TRBV15
abundance: -
d_gene: TRBD1
CDR3aa: CATSRARTGGSYEQYF
CDR3nt: TGTGCCACCAGCAGGGCAAGGACAGGGGGTTCCTACGAGCAGTACTTC

len: 15
j_gene: TRBJ2-7
v_gene: TRBV21-1
abundance: -
d_gene: -
CDR3aa: CASNKADYELGEQYF
CDR3nt: TGTGCCAGCAATAAAGCCGACTACGAGCTGGGAGAACAGTACTTC

len: 16
j_gene: TRBJ2-5
v_gene: TRBV5-8
abundance: -
d_gene: -
CDR3aa: CASSLRSSGTQETQYF
CDR3nt: TGTGCCAGCAGCTTGAGGTCCAGCGGGACACAAGAGACCCAGTACTTC

len: 17
j_gene: TRBJ2-1
v_gene: TRBV2
abundance: -
d_gene: TRBD1
CDR3aa: CASSEEQGVLVYNEQFF
CDR3nt: TGTGCCAGCAGTGAAGAACAGGGGGTACTAGTTTACAATGAGCAGTTCTTC

len: 11
j_gene: TRBJ2-7
v_gene: TRBV20-1
abundance: -
d_gene: -
CDR3aa: CSASDNYEQYF
CDR3nt: TGCAGTGCTTCGGACAACTACGAGCAGTACTTC

len: 14
j_gene: TRBJ2-2
v_gene: TRBV2
abundance: -
d_gene: -
CDR3aa: CASSVAENTGELFF
CDR3nt: TGTGCCAGCAGTGTCGCAGAGAACACCGGGGAGCTGTTTTTT

len: 11
j_gene: TRBJ2-1
v_gene: TRBV7-9
abundance: -
d_gene: -
CDR3aa: CSSRSNYEQFF
CDR3nt: TGTTCCAGCAGGTCAAACTATGAGCAGTTCTTC

len: 15
j_gene: TRBJ2-2
v_gene: TRBV5-1
abundance: -
d_gene: -
CDR3aa: CASSLGQMKAGELFF
CDR3nt: TGCGCCAGCAGCCTAGGACAGATGAAGGCCGGGGAGCTGTTTTTT

len: 14
j_gene: TRBJ2-7
v_gene: TRBV19
abundance: -
d_gene: TRBD1
CDR3aa: CASSAGTGIYEQYF
CDR3nt: TGTGCCAGTAGTGCCGGGACAGGGATCTACGAGCAGTACTTC

len: 16
j_gene: TRBJ2-3
v_gene: TRBV2
abundance: -
d_gene: -
CDR3aa: CASSGDTKTLTDTQYF
CDR3nt: TGTGCCAGCAGTGGGGACACGAAAACCCTCACAGATACGCAGTATTTT

len: 13
j_gene: TRBJ2-6
v_gene: TRBV6-5
abundance: -
d_gene: -
CDR3aa: CASSYGGANVLTF
CDR3nt: TGTGCCAGCAGTTACGGCGGGGCCAACGTCCTGACTTTC

len: 15
j_gene: TRBJ1-2
v_gene: TRBV11-2
abundance: -
d_gene: -
CDR3aa: CASSPLSEESYGYTF
CDR3nt: TGTGCCAGCAGCCCCCTTTCGGAGGAGAGCTATGGCTACACCTTC

len: 14
j_gene: TRBJ2-7
v_gene: TRBV7-9
abundance: -
d_gene: TRBD2
CDR3aa: CASSSGEGSYEQYF
CDR3nt: TGTGCCAGCAGCTCGGGGGAGGGGTCCTACGAGCAGTACTTC

len: 15
j_gene: TRBJ2-1
v_gene: TRBV6-6
abundance: once
d_gene: TRBD2
CDR3aa: CASTRPSGGYNEQFF
CDR3nt: TGTGCCAGCACACGACCTAGCGGAGGATACAATGAGCAGTTCTTC

len: 13
j_gene: TRBJ1-5
v_gene: TRBV18
abundance: -
d_gene: TRBD1
CDR3aa: CASSGTGEQPQHF
CDR3nt: TGTGCCAGCTCGGGGACAGGGGAACAGCCCCAGCATTTT

len: 15
j_gene: TRBJ1-5
v_gene: TRBV2
abundance: -
d_gene: -
CDR3aa: CASSPGGGAGQPQHF
CDR3nt: TGTGCCAGCAGTCCCGGGGGGGGCGCGGGTCAGCCCCAGCATTTT

len: 11
j_gene: TRBJ2-5
v_gene: TRBV28
abundance: -
d_gene: -
CDR3aa: CASSSKETQYF
CDR3nt: TGTGCCAGCAGTTCTAAAGAGACCCAGTACTTC

len: 12
j_gene: TRBJ2-7
v_gene: TRBV2
abundance: once
d_gene: TRBD2
CDR3aa: CASRGDSYEQYF
CDR3nt: TGTGCCAGCCGGGGGGATTCCTACGAGCAGTACTTC

len: 14
j_gene: TRBJ1-5
v_gene: TRBV7-9
abundance: -
d_gene: -
CDR3aa: CASSSTRGNQPQHF
CDR3nt: TGTGCCAGCAGTTCTACACGGGGCAATCAGCCCCAGCATTTT

len: 16
j_gene: TRBJ2-3
v_gene: TRBV10-3
abundance: few
d_gene: TRBD1
CDR3aa: CAISELRTGGTDTQYF
CDR3nt: TGTGCCATCAGTGAATTACGGACAGGGGGTACAGATACGCAGTATTTT

len: 14
j_gene: TRBJ1-4
v_gene: TRBV2
abundance: -
d_gene: -
CDR3aa: CASFRVGTNEKLFF
CDR3nt: TGTGCCAGCTTCCGGGTGGGAACTAATGAAAAACTGTTTTTT

len: 11
j_gene: TRBJ2-5
v_gene: TRBV30
abundance: once
d_gene: -
CDR3aa: CAWSPGETQYF
CDR3nt: TGTGCCTGGAGTCCAGGGGAGACCCAGTACTTC

len: 12
j_gene: TRBJ1-1
v_gene: TRBV7-9
abundance: -
d_gene: -
CDR3aa: CSSSRRGGEAFF
CDR3nt: TGTTCCAGCAGCCGGCGGGGAGGTGAAGCTTTCTTT

len: 15
j_gene: TRBJ2-1
v_gene: TRBV7-9
abundance: -
d_gene: -
CDR3aa: CASSRSGAGYNEQFF
CDR3nt: TGTGCCAGCAGTCGAAGCGGAGCCGGATACAATGAGCAGTTCTTC

len: 18
j_gene: TRBJ2-2
v_gene: TRBV7-9
abundance: once
d_gene: TRBD1
CDR3aa: CSSSFRDRGLSATGELFF
CDR3nt: TGTTCCAGCAGCTTCCGGGACAGGGGGTTATCGGCCACCGGGGAGCTGTTTTTT

len: 14
j_gene: TRBJ1-3
v_gene: TRBV2
abundance: once
d_gene: -
CDR3aa: CASTPRGGGNTIYF
CDR3nt: TGTGCCAGCACCCCACGGGGAGGTGGAAACACCATATATTTT

len: 16
j_gene: TRBJ2-1
v_gene: TRBV4-1
abundance: -
d_gene: TRBD2
CDR3aa: CASSQRQLAGDNEQFF
CDR3nt: TGCGCCAGCAGCCAAAGGCAGCTAGCGGGGGACAATGAGCAGTTCTTC

len: 15
j_gene: TRBJ1-2
v_gene: TRBV5-1
abundance: -
d_gene: -
CDR3aa: CASSFRGSRVDGYTF
CDR3nt: TGCGCCAGCAGCTTCCGCGGGAGCCGGGTGGATGGCTACACCTTC

len: 15
j_gene: TRBJ1-2
v_gene: TRBV4-1
abundance: once
d_gene: TRBD1
CDR3aa: CASSQDSPGGYGYTF
CDR3nt: TGCGCCAGCAGCCAAGATTCTCCAGGGGGCTATGGCTACACCTTC

len: 16
j_gene: TRBJ1-4
v_gene: TRBV6-6
abundance: -
d_gene: TRBD1
CDR3aa: CASSYTIGQGNEKLFF
CDR3nt: TGTGCCAGCAGTTACACCATTGGACAGGGTAATGAAAAACTGTTTTTT

len: 13
j_gene: TRBJ2-7
v_gene: TRBV5-1
abundance: -
d_gene: TRBD1
CDR3aa: CASSGGQAYEQYF
CDR3nt: TGCGCCAGCAGCGGGGGACAGGCTTACGAGCAGTACTTC

len: 14
j_gene: TRBJ2-1
v_gene: TRBV28
abundance: -
d_gene: -
CDR3aa: CASLGQSSYNEQFF
CDR3nt: TGTGCCAGCCTTGGGCAAAGCTCCTACAATGAGCAGTTCTTC

len: 15
j_gene: TRBJ2-7
v_gene: TRBV28
abundance: -
d_gene: -
CDR3aa: CASSLSLGPASEQYF
CDR3nt: TGTGCCAGCAGTTTGTCGTTGGGGCCAGCGTCCGAGCAGTACTTC

len: 15
j_gene: TRBJ1-4
v_gene: TRBV5-1
abundance: once
d_gene: -
CDR3aa: CASRYLGETNEKLFF
CDR3nt: TGCGCCAGCAGATACCTCGGAGAGACTAATGAAAAACTGTTTTTT

len: 13
j_gene: TRBJ2-3
v_gene: TRBV18
abundance: -
d_gene: -
CDR3aa: CASSPPSTDTQYF
CDR3nt: TGTGCCAGCTCACCTCCAAGCACAGATACGCAGTATTTT

len: 16
j_gene: TRBJ2-5
v_gene: TRBV5-4
abundance: -
d_gene: -
CDR3aa: CASSSTRDSGQETQYF
CDR3nt: TGTGCCAGCAGCTCCACTCGGGATAGCGGACAAGAGACCCAGTACTTC

len: 12
j_gene: TRBJ1-2
v_gene: TRBV6-5
abundance: -
d_gene: TRBD1
CDR3aa: CATVGQGYGYTF
CDR3nt: TGTGCCACCGTCGGACAGGGTTATGGCTACACCTTC

len: 15
j_gene: TRBJ2-3
v_gene: TRBV10-3
abundance: -
d_gene: TRBD2
CDR3aa: CAISASGGLGNTQYF
CDR3nt: TGTGCCATCAGTGCTAGCGGGGGTTTAGGAAATACGCAGTATTTT

len: 17
j_gene: TRBJ2-1
v_gene: TRBV14
abundance: once
d_gene: -
CDR3aa: CASSQEQTSDSYNEQFF
CDR3nt: TGTGCCAGCAGCCAAGAGCAAACTAGTGACTCCTACAATGAGCAGTTCTTC

len: 12
j_gene: TRBJ1-1
v_gene: TRBV18
abundance: -
d_gene: -
CDR3aa: CASSPGVTEAFF
CDR3nt: TGTGCCAGCTCACCCGGGGTAACTGAAGCTTTCTTT

len: 13
j_gene: TRBJ1-1
v_gene: TRBV2
abundance: few
d_gene: -
CDR3aa: CASRAKWNTEAFF
CDR3nt: TGTGCCAGCAGAGCTAAGTGGAACACTGAAGCTTTCTTT

len: 15
j_gene: TRBJ2-7
v_gene: TRBV7-9
abundance: -
d_gene: TRBD2
CDR3aa: CASSLWTSGLGEQYF
CDR3nt: TGTGCCAGCAGCTTATGGACTAGCGGGTTGGGGGAGCAGTACTTC

len: 15
j_gene: TRBJ1-3
v_gene: TRBV5-1
abundance: -
d_gene: -
CDR3aa: CASSSSASSGNTIYF
CDR3nt: TGCGCCAGCAGCTCTTCTGCGTCCTCTGGAAACACCATATATTTT